What follows are 25 T cell receptor beta chains derived from one specimen sequenced in a study of vaccination effects on CD4 cells after COVID-19. The method was immunoSEQ multiplex PCR; TCRdb's version includes in-frame clones alone and lacks a portion of them. Of 37,000 or so clones in the sample, approximately 68% were seen once. Antigen-specific CD4+ T cell clonotypes were called by their expansion after viral peptide-pool culture in ViraFEST. CD4+ T cells were isolated after around 10 days of culture. The study found no prior SARS-CoV-2 infection in the vaccine recipients, who tested negative for nucleocapsid antibodies. No antigen has been assigned to these receptors. The sequences come from CD4+ T cells from PBMCs cultured with HCoV-OC43 spike peptides, collected before COVID-19 vaccination. Documented subset: HCoV-OC43 spike overlapping peptide pool stimulation. Receptors originate from a human donor who received a COVID-19 vaccine.

The V and J genes are TRBV12-3 or TRBV12-4 and TRBJ2-5; D not resolved. This CDR3 is built from 13 residues. Trimming pared 0 bases from V and 9 bases from J, leaving 11 bases between. The CDR3 DNA follows: TGTGCCAGCAGTTTAGCGCTGCAGATGGCCCAGTACTTC. This sequence encodes CASSLALQMAQYF.

The chain uses TRBV6-1 and TRBJ2-7; tentative D call: TRBD2 (6 bases). The ends were cut back, 4 bases at V and 5 bases at J, with 21 bases in the middle. Germline V lookup: CDR1 MNHNS, CDR2 SASEGT. CDR3 length equals 16 residues. The CDR3 DNA is TGTGCCAGCAGTGGGCGAGGTAGCGGCGGGCAAAACGAGCAGTACTTC. This codes for CASSGRGSGGQNEQYF.

This chain links TRBV20-1 with TRBJ2-5; no reliable D call. Trimming stripped 3 bases from V and 2 bases from J, with 13 bases between. The CDR3 has 14 amino acids. Germline loops: CDR1 DFQATT, CDR2 SNEGSKA (reference sequence). In DNA form, the CDR3 reads TGCAGTGCTAGTAGAGGTTCACAGCAAGAGACCCAGTACTTC. This gives the protein CSASRGSQQETQYF.

The genes are TRBV27 and TRBJ2-1; D is unresolved. CDR3 length: 16 amino acids. From germline, CDR1 is MNHEY and CDR2 SMNVEV (reference sequence). Trimming removed 6 bases at V and 0 bases at J, with 15 bases between. The DNA of the CDR3 is TGTGCCAGCAGCGGGCGCAGACGAAGCTCCTACAATGAGCAGTTCTTC. Protein product: CASSGRRRSSYNEQFF.

The chain joins TRBV10-3 to TRBJ2-7, with 7 bases matching TRBD1. The germline gives CDR1 ENHRY, CDR2 SYGVKD. V gave up 3 bases and J gave up 6 bases; unmatched junction bases: 8. The CDR3 totals 14 residues. The CDR3 sequence: CAISDTGAFGEQYF. CDR3 bases: TGTGCCATCAGTGATACAGGGGCATTTGGCGAGCAGTACTTC.

The CDR3 DNA follows: TGTGCCATCAGACCGGGAGGCAAAGGCACTGAAGCTTTCTTT. Encoded protein: CAIRPGGKGTEAFF. J is TRBJ1-1 and V is TRBV10-3; D gene ambiguous. The CDR3 consists of 14 residues. Germline V lookup: CDR1 ENHRY, CDR2 SYGVKD. Trimming pared 6 bases from V and 4 bases from J, leaving 15 bases between.

A single count supports this clone. This chain connects TRBV6-5 to TRBJ2-1; weak D call: TRBD2 (6 bases). This CDR3 is built from 13 residues. Germline V gives CDR1 MNHEY, CDR2 SVGAGI. Trimming pared 6 bases from V and 8 bases from J, leaving 14 bases between. CDR3 nucleotide sequence: TGTGCCAGCAGAACACATCGGGGGTATGAGCAGTTCTTC. Residues: CASRTHRGYEQFF.

In DNA, the CDR3 is TGTGCCTGGAGTGGGTCTGCAAATAGCAATCAGCCCCAGCATTTT. Protein: CAWSGSANSNQPQHF. The V call is TRBV30, the J call TRBJ1-5; D unresolved. Trimming removed 1 base at V and 0 bases at J, with 10 bases between. Germline V CDR1 and CDR2: GTSNPN, SVGIG (reference sequence). The CDR3 runs 15 residues.

The V gene is TRBV3-1 (or the pseudogene TRBV3-2), the J gene TRBJ2-1, with D possibly TRBD1 on 6 matching bases. Germline V gene data show CDR1 as LGHDT and CDR2 as YNNKEL (reference sequence). The CDR3 loop spans 15 amino acids. Trimming took 5 bases from V and 4 from J, leaving 15 bases between them. Here the CDR3 reads CASSYGQTPYNEQFF. Written as DNA, the CDR3 is TGTGCCAGCAGCTATGGACAGACCCCGTACAATGAGCAGTTCTTC.

V gene TRBV6-5 combines with J gene TRBJ1-1; no firm D call. This CDR3 has 13 residues. V lost 4 bases, J lost 7 bases, and 13 bases lay in between. CDR1 is MNHEY and CDR2 is SVGAGI in the germline V gene. The DNA for the CDR3 is TGTGCCAGCAGTTTTAATGGGCCTTATGAAGCTTTCTTT. It yields the protein CASSFNGPYEAFF.

The V and J genes are TRBV6-5 and TRBJ1-1; the D gene is possibly TRBD1 (6 bases). Germline V CDR1 and CDR2: MNHEY, SVGAGI. The CDR3 spans 14 residues. V was clipped by 5 bases and J by 0 bases, with 10 bases between them. The CDR3 loop reads CASSRTDLNTEAFF. The CDR3 DNA sequence: TGTGCCAGCAGTAGGACAGACCTGAACACTGAAGCTTTCTTT.

The chain has TRBV5-1 and TRBJ2-7; D remains unclear. This CDR3 comprises 14 residues. Germline V gene sequence: CDR1 SGHRS, CDR2 YFSETQ. V dropped 2 bases and J dropped 0 bases, with 9 bases sitting between them. The DNA of the CDR3 is TGCGCCAGCAGCTTAGACTCAAGCTCCTACGAGCAGTACTTC. It is translated as CASSLDSSSYEQYF.

This clone was observed a few times. The chain carries TRBV27 and TRBJ1-1; D not resolved. Germline V CDR1 and CDR2: MNHEY, SMNVEV (reference sequence). V was pared by 7 bases and J by 0 bases, with 12 bases between. The CDR3 sequence is 14 residues long. This CDR3 is CASNGGVMNTEAFF. In DNA form, the CDR3 reads TGTGCCAGCAATGGCGGGGTTATGAACACTGAAGCTTTCTTT.

The J gene is TRBJ2-4, the V gene TRBV5-8, with D possibly TRBD2 on 7 matching bases. V was shortened by 5 bases and J by 6 bases, with 21 bases between the two germline ends. The CDR3 length is 16 residues. Germline V gene data show CDR1 as SGHTS and CDR2 as YDEGEE. This CDR3 reads CASRQGDGGRGNIQYF. CDR3 in DNA: TGTGCCAGCAGACAAGGGGACGGGGGGCGGGGAAACATTCAGTACTTC.

V is TRBV10-1 and J is TRBJ1-1, with 10 bases matching TRBD1. The CDR3 runs 15 residues. V was pared by 6 bases and J by 4 bases, with 8 bases of the junction left unmatched. CDR1 and CDR2 (germline): WNHNN, SYGVQD (reference sequence). CDR3 sequence (DNA): TGCGCCAGCAGGGCCGGGACAGGGGCTCGCACTGAAGCTTTCTTT. The encoded protein is CASRAGTGARTEAFF.

V is TRBV6-5 and J is TRBJ2-3; a possible D gene is TRBD1 (6 bases). V gave up 6 bases and J gave up 0 bases, with 10 bases separating them. This CDR3 comprises 14 residues. Germline V gene data show CDR1 as MNHEY and CDR2 as SVGAGI. CDR3 in DNA: TGTGCCAGCAGAAACAGGGCTAGCACAGATACGCAGTATTTT. Translated: CASRNRASTDTQYF.

As for this clone: The sample has other DNA sequences that encode this CDR3 too. In DNA, the CDR3 is TGTGCCAGCTCACCCAACCGGGACACTGAAGCTTTCTTT. Protein: CASSPNRDTEAFF. The chain couples TRBV18 to TRBJ1-1, with no clear D. Germline CDR1 KGHSH, CDR2 LQKENI. Between the trimmed V and J ends, which lost 3 bases and 3 bases, there was a span of 8 bases. The CDR3 consists of 13 residues.

The rearrangement uses TRBV11-2 and TRBJ2-3, with TRBD2 matching over 8 bases. The CDR3 contains 16 residues. Germline CDR1 and CDR2: SGHAT and FQNNGV. V was clipped by 3 bases and J by 1 base; unmatched bases: 6. This CDR3 reads CASSFFSGGGTDTQYF. DNA for the CDR3: TGTGCCAGCAGCTTTTTTTCGGGGGGGGGCACAGATACGCAGTATTTT. Complete variable domain (other parts from reference TRBV11-2 and TRBJ2-3): EAGVAQSPRYKIIEKRQSVAFWCNPISGHATLYWYQQILGQGPKLLIQFQNNGVVDDSQLPKDRFSAERLKGVDSTLKIQPAKLEDSAVYLCASSFFSGGGTDTQYFGPGTRLTVL.

In its sample, this clone is large. The V call is TRBV7-9, the J call TRBJ1-3; D ambiguous. In germline, CDR1 is SEHNR, CDR2 FQNEAQ (reference sequence). The CDR3 runs to 12 residues. Trimming removed 5 bases from V and 2 bases from J, with 4 bases in between. In DNA form, the CDR3 reads TGTGCCAGCAGCCCGACTGGAAACACCATATATTTT. It encodes CASSPTGNTIYF.

The table lists this clone with a few counts. The chain joins TRBV2 to TRBJ2-7; D remains ambiguous. V shed 9 bases and J shed 1 base, with 13 bases lying between them. The V gene's germline CDR1 is SNHLY and CDR2 FYNNEI. The CDR3 length is 13 residues. CDR3 in amino acids: CASSQLGSYEQYF. The CDR3 nucleotides are TGTGCCAGTAGCCAGTTGGGATCCTACGAGCAGTACTTC.

The chain couples TRBV20-1 to TRBJ1-1; D is uncertain. CDR1 and CDR2 (germline): DFQATT, SNEGSKA (reference sequence). CDR3 length: 12 amino acids. The ends were cut back, 3 bases at V and 7 bases at J, with 12 bases in the middle. The CDR3: CSASEGGSEAFF. CDR3 in DNA: TGCAGTGCTAGTGAGGGTGGCAGTGAAGCTTTCTTT.

The chain carries TRBV5-1 and TRBJ2-1; 7 positions agree with TRBD2. The CDR3 runs to 14 residues. Germline-derived CDR1 and CDR2 are SGHRS and YFSETQ. The ends lost 7 bases at V and 6 bases at J; junction bases unmatched: 10. The CDR3 DNA reads as TGCGCCAGCGAACCCAGCGGGGTGAGCAATGAGCAGTTCTTC. Translating gives CASEPSGVSNEQFF.

V and J are TRBV7-9 and TRBJ1-3; possible D gene TRBD1, 5 bases. CDR1 and CDR2 from the germline V gene are SEHNR and FQNEAQ (reference sequence). V was clipped by 5 bases and J by 3 bases, with 17 bases between them. This CDR3 region has 16 residues. This CDR3 reads CASSPPGPARGNTIYF. In DNA form, the CDR3 reads TGTGCCAGCAGCCCTCCGGGACCGGCGCGTGGAAACACCATATATTTT.

V gene TRBV18 combines with J gene TRBJ2-1, with no clear D. The CDR3 extends over 14 amino acids. Per the germline V gene, CDR1 is KGHSH and CDR2 is LQKENI. V lost 1 base, J lost 0 bases, and 4 bases lay in between. CDR3 residues: CASSPQSSYNEQFF. In DNA, the CDR3 is TGTGCCAGCTCACCACAAAGCTCCTACAATGAGCAGTTCTTC.

This clone has a handful of counts. CDR3 region: CASSLGQASSGNTIYF. Written as DNA, the CDR3 is TGCGCCAGCAGCTTGGGACAGGCAAGCTCTGGAAACACCATATATTTT. The genes are TRBV5-1 and TRBJ1-3; TRBD1 is a possible D gene (6 bases). CDR3 length: 16 residues. From germline, CDR1 is SGHRS and CDR2 YFSETQ. Trimming cost V 0 bases and J 0 bases, with 10 bases left between them.